The source of this T cell receptor beta chain is a study of HIV-infected patients and healthy controls. The repertoire came from unfractionated whole blood and reflected all unsorted peripheral T cells. Study-level points and caveats: Size-matched repertoire data failed to replicate the apparent Gini index recovery after therapy in HIV-infected patients.

Germline-derived CDR1 and CDR2 are SGHRS and YFSETQ. The CDR3 is 15 amino acids. The V end was cut by 0 bases, the J end by 1 base, with 9 bases between. This clonotype was seen many times. Antigen unknown. Reverse transcription used roughly 480 ng RNA and constant-region primers for alpha and beta. Using multiplexing indices, alpha and beta chain libraries were generated apart by chain-specific third strand synthesis. One entry per CDR3 protein, called by TCRdb with MiXCR from the 5' RACE reads. The table shows 15,000 to 20,000 distinct CDR3 sequences, with about 12% occurring only once. The rearrangement joins TRBV5-1 to TRBJ2-3, with D unclear. The clonotype originates from an adult in good health. The sample was blood. As DNA, the CDR3 is TGCGCCAGCAGCTTGGAAGGCGGCGGCACAGATACGCAGTATTTT. It yields the protein CASSLEGGGTDTQYF.